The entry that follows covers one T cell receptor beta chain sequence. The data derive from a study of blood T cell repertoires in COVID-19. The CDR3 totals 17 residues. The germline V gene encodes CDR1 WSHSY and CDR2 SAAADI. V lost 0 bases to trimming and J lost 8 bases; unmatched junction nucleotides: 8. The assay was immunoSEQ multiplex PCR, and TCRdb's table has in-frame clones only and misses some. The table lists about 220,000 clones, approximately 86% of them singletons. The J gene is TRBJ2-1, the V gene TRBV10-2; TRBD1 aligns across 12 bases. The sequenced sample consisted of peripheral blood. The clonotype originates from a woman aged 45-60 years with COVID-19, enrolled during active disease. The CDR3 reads CASSESVPGQGAYEQFF. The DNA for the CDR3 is TGCGCCAGCAGTGAGTCCGTACCGGGACAGGGGGCCTATGAGCAGTTCTTC.